The T cell receptor (beta chain) under discussion was sequenced for a study of blood T cell repertoires in COVID-19 (dated by TCRdb to 2018 to 2021). About the investigation overall: Samples from collaborators originated in the United States, Italy and Spain and spanned both the acute and convalescent phases of COVID-19. Subjects who had been exposed to COVID-19, were actively infected with it, or had recovered from it provided the deeply sampled blood TCRbeta repertoires that made up the dataset. The repertoires were made available in a free public database intended to serve as a resource for research on the immune response to SARS-CoV-2. The sample metadata nearly always contained a de-identified subject ID, COVID-19 status, age in years and sex. The prospective study material was composed of cDNA or gDNA derived from T cells, B-cell-depleted T cells, or PBMCs. Where available, HLA class I and class II types were taken from metadata supplied by the sample provider and were not determined by assay-based typing. Samples were obtained from the ongoing ImmuneRACE study (first 160 participants) and from 1,254 subjects provided by 6 global collaborators.

TCRbeta CDR3 regions were amplified from genomic DNA by means of the immunoSEQ Assay, a bias-controlled multiplex PCR. In the source study's methods: Nucleated cell counts per sample were estimated from amplification of reference gene primers within the assay. Sequence reads were collapsed and filtered to measure the absolute abundance of every unique TCRbeta CDR3 rearrangement. For each sample, productive Simpson clonality was calculated by taking the square root of Simpson's diversity index across productive rearrangements. In TCRdb, the immuneACCESS table is reduced to in-frame sequences with V and J assigned. These tables do not hold every clone; where another copy was compared, an unresolved V gene accounts for under half, and the others remain unexplained. The V and J calls and clone size were taken over from that table, and D and trimming were inferred from the DNA. The sample data list 35,000 to 50,000 clones, and around 89% of these were observed just once. About 3% of the sample lies in the top ten.

Whole blood was collected in K2EDTA tubes by collaborating institutions according to the institutions' own protocols. For TCRbeta analysis, collaborator samples were shipped as frozen whole blood, as isolated PBMCs, or as DNA extracted from either sample type. Worth noting for this clone: This clone's antigen is unknown. Per-base quality was not reported, and no clone a single base away is much larger than it.

General conclusions and limits of the study: The quantity of clinical and demographic metadata differed by source and by participant and was supplied without curation.

Sequenced sample: peripheral blood. This clonotype was sampled from a man aged 50 to 59 with active COVID-19.

The bases are TGTGCCAGCAGCTTACAACTAGCGGGGGGGTCCCTTAGTTCCTACAATGAGCAGTTCTTC. Translated, it reads CASSLQLAGGSLSSYNEQFF. The sequence is built from TRBV5-5 and TRBJ2-1; 13 of the junction bases match TRBD2. V trim: 2 bases; J trim: 1 base; unmatched bases: 12. In the germline V gene (reference sequence), CDR1 corresponds to SGHKS and CDR2 to YYEKEE. The CDR3 holds 20 amino acids from the cysteine to the phenylalanine. Only the CDR3 DNA is retained, 60 bases long and in frame from the first base.